The T cell receptor (beta chain) under discussion was sequenced for a study of CD8 T cells in Susac syndrome. TCR beta was sequenced from blood CD8+ and CD4+ T cells. Trimming cost V 1 base and J 3 bases, with 6 bases left between them. CDR1 and CDR2 from the germline V gene are LNHNV and YYDKDF (reference sequence). The CDR3 runs to 13 residues. cDNA came from approximately 0.5 to 1 ug RNA primed by random hexamers. The TCR beta CDR3 was amplified by immunoSEQ multiplex PCR across 54 Vbeta, 13 Jbeta. TCRdb passed the immunoSEQ multiplex PCR reads through MiXCR, listing each CDR3 protein once. This repertoire shows roughly 80,000 distinct CDR3 sequences, 94% found once; its top ten account for 0.2% to 0.3%.

This clonotype originated in a human donor in good health. V usage is TRBV15 and J usage is TRBJ1-1; D unresolved. The sample was CD8+ T cells from PBMCs. The CDR3 DNA follows: TGTGCCACCAGCAGAGTTGAGGACACTGAAGCTTTCTTT. It encodes CATSRVEDTEAFF.